This entry features one T cell receptor beta chain sequence. In the authors' workflow: How many nucleated cells were present was estimated from reference gene primer amplification. Repertoires were generated with immunoSEQ multiplex PCR, while TCRdb's copy carries only in-frame clones and drops some. From that table come the V and J calls and clone size; the DNA was used to work out D and trimming. This repertoire shows some 190,000 clones, 88% found once; its top ten account for approximately 1.5%. These data originate in a study of blood T cell repertoires in COVID-19. The wider study: Sites in the United States, Italy and Spain provided acute and convalescent COVID-19 samples. From T cells, B-cell-depleted T cells, or PBMCs came the material, which was cDNA or gDNA.

The V and J ends lost 3 bases and 1 base respectively, with 10 bases between them. The CDR3 has 14 residues. Germline loops: CDR1 SGDLS, CDR2 YYNGEE. The V gene is TRBV9, the J gene TRBJ1-1; no reliable D call. The sequencing input was peripheral blood. The TCR was taken from a man between 18 and 35 years old with active or convalescent COVID-19. The CDR3 here is CASSGAAGNTEAFF. DNA of the CDR3: TGTGCCAGCAGCGGCGCCGCGGGGAACACTGAAGCTTTCTTT.